A selection of T cell receptor beta chains follows, all from one sample in a study of T cell responses to AZD1222 COVID-19 vaccine. Sequencing used immunoSEQ multiplex PCR; TCRdb keeps in-frame clones, though not all of them. This sample has more than 100,000 clones; 75% to 95% occur once, and the top ten carry 1.5% to 2%. Source: peripheral blood, taken 28 days after the second AZD1222 dose. The receptors here all came from an adult who received the AZD1222 COVID-19 vaccine. CDR3s include the opening cysteine and the closing phenylalanine or tryptophan. D genes are given only for firm matches. Clone size is stated in some rows and not others, as once, few, many or a class when expanded.

clone_size	v_call	d_call	j_call	cdr3_nt	cdr3_aa
-	TRBV2	-	TRBJ2-7	TGTGCCAGCAGCCAGGAGACCTACGAGCAGTACTTC	CASSQETYEQYF
-	TRBV12-3/TRBV12-4	-	TRBJ1-1	TGTGCCAGCAGCCCCAGAAACACTGAAGCTTTCTTT	CASSPRNTEAFF
-	TRBV7-3	-	TRBJ1-1	TGTGCCAGCAGCTTAATCGGGGGGACTGAAGCTTTCTTT	CASSLIGGTEAFF
once	TRBV7-2	TRBD1	TRBJ2-2	TGTGCCAGCAGCTCGGACAGGGGGGCCGGGGAGCTGTTTTTT	CASSSDRGAGELFF
once	TRBV5-1	-	TRBJ2-1	TGCGCCAGCAGCTCGGAAAGCTCCTACAATGAGCAGTTCTTC	CASSSESSYNEQFF
-	TRBV7-9	TRBD1	TRBJ2-3	TGTGCCAGCAGCCTGACAGGGGGCGCAGCAGATACGCAGTATTTT	CASSLTGGAADTQYF
-	TRBV3-1/TRBV3-2	-	TRBJ1-2	TGTGCCAGCAGCCAAGCGGCAGGGAACTATGGCTACACCTTC	CASSQAAGNYGYTF
-	TRBV4-2	-	TRBJ1-5	TGTGCCAGCAGCCAAGATGGCCATCAGCCCCAGCATTTT	CASSQDGHQPQHF
-	TRBV5-5	TRBD1	TRBJ2-3	TGTGCCAGCAGCTTGGGCCCGGGACAGGGAGGAGATACGCAGTATTTT	CASSLGPGQGGDTQYF
-	TRBV12-3/TRBV12-4	TRBD2	TRBJ2-5	TGTGCCAGCAGTCCTAGCGGGGAAGAGACCCAGTACTTC	CASSPSGEETQYF
once	TRBV6-5	TRBD1	TRBJ1-4	TGTGCCAGCAGAGGGGGAGGGGGCGGAGATGAAAAACTGTTTTTT	CASRGGGGGDEKLFF
once	TRBV29-1	TRBD1	TRBJ1-2	TGCAGCGCCGGGGGGGGACAGGGACACTATGGCTACACCTTC	CSAGGGQGHYGYTF
-	TRBV3-1/TRBV3-2	-	TRBJ1-1	TGTGCCAGCAGCCAAGGCGGACAGTGGAACACTGAAGCTTTCTTT	CASSQGGQWNTEAFF
few	TRBV29-1	TRBD1	TRBJ1-2	TGCAGCGTTGAAGGGAGGGACAGGGGGCAGGACTATGGCTACACCTTC	CSVEGRDRGQDYGYTF
few	TRBV30	TRBD1	TRBJ1-5	TGTGCCTGGAGTCCATTTGGGACAGTCCGCAATCAGCCCCAGCATTTT	CAWSPFGTVRNQPQHF
-	TRBV24-1	-	TRBJ2-1	TGTGCCACCAGTGCTAACACCGCAGGAAATTACAATGAGCAGTTCTTC	CATSANTAGNYNEQFF
-	TRBV18	-	TRBJ2-2	TGTGCCAGCTCACCACTGGACACCGGGGAGCTGTTTTTT	CASSPLDTGELFF
-	TRBV7-3	-	TRBJ1-5	TGTGCCAGCAGCTCATACGATCAGCCCCAGCATTTT	CASSSYDQPQHF
-	TRBV5-1	-	TRBJ2-1	TGCGCCAGCAGCTTGATTAGCGGCTCCTACAATGAGCAGTTCTTC	CASSLISGSYNEQFF
-	TRBV24-1	-	TRBJ2-5	TGTGCCACCAGTGATTCATACAGGGTCCGAGAGACCCAGTACTTC	CATSDSYRVRETQYF
-	TRBV6-5	TRBD1	TRBJ1-5	TGTGCCGCAACCGGACAGGGGGATCAGCCCCAGCATTTT	CAATGQGDQPQHF
few	TRBV7-2	-	TRBJ1-1	TGTGCCAGCAGGGGGCAGCCGAACACTGAAGCTTTCTTT	CASRGQPNTEAFF
-	TRBV5-1	TRBD1	TRBJ2-5	TGCGCCAGCAGCTTGGCCGGGACAGGGGTTCAAGAGACCCAGTACTTC	CASSLAGTGVQETQYF
-	TRBV9	-	TRBJ2-1	TGTGCCAGCAGCGTAGGACCCGTTAATGAGCAGTTCTTC	CASSVGPVNEQFF
-	TRBV20-1	-	TRBJ1-1	TGCAGTGCTAGAGAGAACACTGAAGCTTTCTTT	CSARENTEAFF
-	TRBV29-1	-	TRBJ2-2	TGCAGCGCCTGGGCCAGCACCGGGGAGCTGTTTTTT	CSAWASTGELFF
-	TRBV2	-	TRBJ1-1	TGTGCCAGCAAGCTACAGGGAAGGAGTGAAGCTTTCTTT	CASKLQGRSEAFF
-	TRBV7-2	-	TRBJ1-2	TGTGCCAGCAGCCCAAGTCGTTTGAGTGCTAACTATGGCTACACCTTC	CASSPSRLSANYGYTF
-	TRBV3-1/TRBV3-2	-	TRBJ2-7	TGTGCCAGCAGCCGGGGGGAGAACTACGAGCAGTACTTC	CASSRGENYEQYF
-	TRBV2	-	TRBJ2-3	TGTGCCGCGGGAGGCAGGGGGATGGTCACAGATACGCAGTATTTT	CAAGGRGMVTDTQYF
-	TRBV24-1	-	TRBJ1-1	TGTGCCACCAGTGATGCGCCGGGAGGCCGTGGGACTGAAGCTTTCTTT	CATSDAPGGRGTEAFF
-	TRBV6-2/TRBV6-3	-	TRBJ1-1	TGTGCCAGCAGTTATGGGACCGGGTCGTGGGCAGCTTTCTTT	CASSYGTGSWAAFF
-	TRBV24-1	TRBD1	TRBJ2-3	TGTGCCACCAGTTCGGGACAGGGGTACACAGATACGCAGTATTTT	CATSSGQGYTDTQYF
once	TRBV6-2/TRBV6-3	-	TRBJ1-2	TGTGCCAGCAGTTACATCTTTAGACGGAGCTATGGCTACACCTTC	CASSYIFRRSYGYTF
-	TRBV7-9	-	TRBJ1-1	TGTGCCAGCAGCTTATTGACAGCCGGGAACACTGAAGCTTTCTTT	CASSLLTAGNTEAFF
-	TRBV19	TRBD1	TRBJ2-1	TGTGCCAGTAGTCCACGGACAGGGCCCAATGAGCAGTTCTTC	CASSPRTGPNEQFF
-	TRBV12-2	-	TRBJ1-3	TGTGCAAGTCGCGAAGCGGGTGGGGGCTCTGGAAACACCATATATTTT	CASREAGGGSGNTIYF
-	TRBV28	TRBD1	TRBJ2-1	TGTGCCAGCAGTTATTCGTCCGGGACAGACGACAATGAGCAGTTCTTC	CASSYSSGTDDNEQFF
-	TRBV7-2	TRBD2	TRBJ2-1	TGTGCCAGCAGCCGGACTAGCGGGGGGTGGGGTGAGCAGTTCTTC	CASSRTSGGWGEQFF
once	TRBV5-1	TRBD2	TRBJ2-1	TGCGCCAGCAGCTCTCGACTCGCGGGGGGGCCCCGCGGGTCCTACAATGAGCAGTTCTTC	CASSSRLAGGPRGSYNEQFF
-	TRBV19	-	TRBJ1-2	TGTGCCAGTAGGTCAGCACAGGGAAACTATGGCTACACCTTC	CASRSAQGNYGYTF
-	TRBV7-2	-	TRBJ1-3	TGTGCCAGCAGCTTAGGGTTATCTGGAAACACCATATATTTT	CASSLGLSGNTIYF
-	TRBV6-5	TRBD1	TRBJ1-1	TGTGCCAGCAGTTTACAGGGGGCCCAGAACACTGAAGCTTTCTTT	CASSLQGAQNTEAFF
once	TRBV9	TRBD2	TRBJ2-5	TGTGCCAGCAGCGTGGGAGGGTTAGCGGGGCCACAAGAGACCCAGTACTTC	CASSVGGLAGPQETQYF
-	TRBV3-1/TRBV3-2	-	TRBJ2-6	TGTGCCAGCAGCCAGGGCCCGGGCGTCCTGACTTTC	CASSQGPGVLTF